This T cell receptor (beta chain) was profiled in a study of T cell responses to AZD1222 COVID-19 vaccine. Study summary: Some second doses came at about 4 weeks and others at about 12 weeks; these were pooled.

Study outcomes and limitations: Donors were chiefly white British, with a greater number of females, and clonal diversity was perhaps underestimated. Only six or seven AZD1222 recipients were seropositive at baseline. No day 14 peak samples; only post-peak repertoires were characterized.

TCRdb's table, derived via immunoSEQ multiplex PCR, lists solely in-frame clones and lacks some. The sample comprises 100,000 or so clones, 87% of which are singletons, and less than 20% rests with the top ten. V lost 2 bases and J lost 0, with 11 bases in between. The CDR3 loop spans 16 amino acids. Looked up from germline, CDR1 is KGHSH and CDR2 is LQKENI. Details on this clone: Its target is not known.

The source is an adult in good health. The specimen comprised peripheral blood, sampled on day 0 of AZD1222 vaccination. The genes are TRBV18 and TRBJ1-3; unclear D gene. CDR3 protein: CASSPKSESSGNTIYF. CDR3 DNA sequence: TGTGCCAGCTCACCAAAATCTGAGAGCTCTGGAAACACCATATATTTT.